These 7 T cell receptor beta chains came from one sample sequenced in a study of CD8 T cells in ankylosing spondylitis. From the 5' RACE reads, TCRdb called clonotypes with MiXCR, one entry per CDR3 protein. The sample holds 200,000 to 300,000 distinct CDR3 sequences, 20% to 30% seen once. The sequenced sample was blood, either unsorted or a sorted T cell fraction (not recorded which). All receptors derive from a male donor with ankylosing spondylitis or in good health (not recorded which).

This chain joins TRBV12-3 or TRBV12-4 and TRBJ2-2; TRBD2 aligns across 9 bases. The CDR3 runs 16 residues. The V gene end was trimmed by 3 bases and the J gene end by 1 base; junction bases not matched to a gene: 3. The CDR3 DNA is TGTGCCAGCAGTTTTACGACTAGCGGGAACACCGGGGAGCTGTTTTTT. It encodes CASSFTTSGNTGELFF.

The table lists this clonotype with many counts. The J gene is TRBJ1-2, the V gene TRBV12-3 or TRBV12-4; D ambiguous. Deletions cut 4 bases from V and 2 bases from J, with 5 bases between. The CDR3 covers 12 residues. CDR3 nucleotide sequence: TGTGCCAGCAGTTCTGAAAACTATGGCTACACCTTC. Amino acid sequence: CASSSENYGYTF.

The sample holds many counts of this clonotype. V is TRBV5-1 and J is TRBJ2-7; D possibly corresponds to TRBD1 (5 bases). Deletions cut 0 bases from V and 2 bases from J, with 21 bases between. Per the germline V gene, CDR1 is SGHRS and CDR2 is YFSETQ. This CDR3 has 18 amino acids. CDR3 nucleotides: TGCGCCAGCAGCTTGGCAGGCAGACAGACCTCCGGTGCCTACGAGCAGTACTTC. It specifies CASSLAGRQTSGAYEQYF.

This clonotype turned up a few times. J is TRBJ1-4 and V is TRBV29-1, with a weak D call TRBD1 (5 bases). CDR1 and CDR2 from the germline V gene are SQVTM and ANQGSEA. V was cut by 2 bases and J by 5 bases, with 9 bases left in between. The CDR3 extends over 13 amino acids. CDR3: CSVEWGTNEKLFF. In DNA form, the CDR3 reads TGCAGCGTTGAATGGGGCACGAATGAAAAACTGTTTTTT.

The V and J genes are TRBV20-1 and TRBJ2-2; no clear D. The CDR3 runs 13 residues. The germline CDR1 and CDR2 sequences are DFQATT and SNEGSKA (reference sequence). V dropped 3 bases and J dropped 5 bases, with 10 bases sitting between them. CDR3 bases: TGCAGTGCTAGTATGACTCGTACCGGGGAGCTGTTTTTT. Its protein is CSASMTRTGELFF.

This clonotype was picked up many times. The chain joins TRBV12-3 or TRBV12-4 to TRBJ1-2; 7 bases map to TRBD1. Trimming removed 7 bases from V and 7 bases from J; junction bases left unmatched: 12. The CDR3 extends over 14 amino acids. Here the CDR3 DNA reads TGTGCCAGCACCCTGACAGGGTCTGAGGCTGGCTACACCTTC. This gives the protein CASTLTGSEAGYTF.

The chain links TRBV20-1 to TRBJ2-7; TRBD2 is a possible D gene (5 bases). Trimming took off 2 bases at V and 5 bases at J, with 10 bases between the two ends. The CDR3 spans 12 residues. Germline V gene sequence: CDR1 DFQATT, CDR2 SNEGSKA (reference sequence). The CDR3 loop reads CSARRTQDEQYF. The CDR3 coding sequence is TGCAGTGCTAGAAGGACTCAGGACGAGCAGTACTTC.